The 21 T cell receptor beta chains below all came from one sample that was sequenced in a study of cytomegalovirus exposure and HLA in healthy donors. PCR amplification relied on 60 Vbeta primers (plus 13 Jbeta primers). The data were produced by immunoSEQ multiplex PCR, yet TCRdb's version contains in-frame clones alone and is incomplete. The sample yields about 140,000 clones, about two thirds seen once. The sequencing sample was made of PBMCs. These receptors all stem from a man aged 45 to 65 in good health and CMV-seropositive.

This clone was detected a few times. The V and J genes are TRBV25-1 and TRBJ1-1; 7 nucleotides agree with TRBD1. The CDR3 spans 16 residues. The trim removed 5 bases at V and 2 bases at J, leaving 11 bases unmatched. In germline, CDR1 is MGHDK, CDR2 SYGVNS. CDR3 nucleotides: TGTGCCAGCAGTTTCGCGGGAGGACAGGATAACACTGAAGCTTTCTTT. Its protein is CASSFAGGQDNTEAFF.

This rearrangement joins TRBV16 to TRBJ1-2; D gene ambiguous. The germline gives CDR1 KGHSY, CDR2 FQNENV. This CDR3 contains 13 residues. Trimming cost V 4 bases and J 6 bases, with 12 bases left between them. CDR3 residues: CASSPQSEHGYTF. DNA of the CDR3: TGTGCCAGCAGCCCACAAAGCGAACATGGCTACACCTTC.

The chain links TRBV2 to TRBJ2-5; 9 positions match TRBD1. Germline V CDR1 and CDR2: SNHLY, FYNNEI. V lost 6 bases, J lost 4 bases, and 3 bases stayed unmatched. The CDR3 sequence is 13 residues long. CDR3 DNA sequence: TGTGCCAGCAGGGGACAGGGTGGAGAGACCCAGTACTTC. Translated: CASRGQGGETQYF.

The chain links TRBV13 to TRBJ2-4, with D possibly TRBD1 on 5 matching bases. CDR3 length: 13 amino acids. The V gene lost 2 bases and the J gene lost 6 bases, with 8 bases spanning the gap. Germline-derived CDR1 and CDR2 are PRHDT and FYEKMQ (reference sequence). The CDR3 sequence is CASSLLGVNIQYF. Here the CDR3 DNA reads TGTGCCAGCAGCTTACTAGGGGTAAACATTCAGTACTTC.

The V call is TRBV11-2, the J call TRBJ2-7, with 9 positions matching TRBD2. V was pared by 3 bases and J by 4 bases, with 13 bases of the junction left unmatched. Germline lookup yields CDR1 SGHAT and CDR2 FQNNGV. CDR3 length: 17 residues. CDR3 sequence reads: CASSLWGAREGGYEQYF. In DNA form, the CDR3 reads TGTGCCAGCAGCTTGTGGGGGGCGCGGGAGGGAGGATACGAGCAGTACTTC.

Written as DNA, the CDR3 is TGTGCCAGCAGTCGCGGACTAGCGGGAAGCTCTGGGGCCAACGTCCTGACTTTC. Its protein is CASSRGLAGSSGANVLTF. The rearrangement uses TRBV11-1 and TRBJ2-6; 12 bases are shared with TRBD2. After removal of 6 bases from V and 0 bases from J, the junction contained 6 bases not matched to a gene. This CDR3 is 18 amino acids long. The germline V gene has CDR1 SGHAT and CDR2 FQDESV (reference sequence).

This clone was seen a few times. The chain uses TRBV5-1 and TRBJ2-5, with D possibly being TRBD2 (5 bases). V lost 1 base and J lost 4, with 11 bases in between. CDR1 and CDR2 from the germline V gene are SGHRS and YFSETQ. This CDR3 is 14 amino acids long. This chain's CDR3 is CASSLSLVGETQYF. The CDR3 bases are TGCGCCAGCAGCTTGTCACTAGTAGGAGAGACCCAGTACTTC.

This chain uses TRBV5-4 with TRBJ1-2; maybe TRBD1 (6 bases). The CDR3 is 14 residues long. V was clipped by 1 base and J by 4 bases, with 11 bases between them. Germline assignment: CDR1 SGHNT and CDR2 YYREEE (reference sequence). The CDR3 region has the DNA TGTGCCAGCAGCTTGACAGGGTCACGCTATGGCTACACCTTC. Residues: CASSLTGSRYGYTF. Using reference TRBV5-4 and TRBJ1-2 for the parts outside the CDR3, the full variable domain is ETGVTQSPTHLIKTRGQQVTLRCSSQSGHNTVSWYQQALGQGPQFIFQYYREEENGRGNFPPRFSGLQFPNYSSELNVNALELDDSALYLCASSLTGSRYGYTFGSGTRLTVV.

The sample holds one count of this clone. The rearrangement uses TRBV5-1 and TRBJ1-6, with D perhaps TRBD1 (6 bases). This CDR3 comprises 18 residues. In germline, CDR1 is SGHRS, CDR2 YFSETQ. The germline V and J ends were trimmed by 0 bases and 3 bases, with 16 bases remaining between them. The CDR3 DNA follows: TGCGCCAGCAGCTTGGCCAGTGGCGGGGGGCTCTATAATTCACCCCTCCACTTT. Its translation: CASSLASGGGLYNSPLHF.

V usage is TRBV19 and J usage is TRBJ2-2; TRBD1 matches 9 bases. Trimming took 8 bases from V and 4 from J; bases not matched to a gene: 8. CDR1 and CDR2 (germline): LNHDA, SQIVND (reference sequence). CDR3 length: 15 amino acids. This chain's CDR3 is CASGRDRVITGELFF. The CDR3 nucleotides are TGTGCCAGTGGGCGGGACAGGGTTATCACCGGGGAGCTGTTTTTT.

This clone was recorded only once. V is TRBV19 and J is TRBJ2-7; 8 bases line up with TRBD1. The CDR3 loop spans 13 amino acids. Germline V lookup: CDR1 LNHDA, CDR2 SQIVND (reference sequence). V lost 6 bases to trimming and J lost 4 bases; unmatched junction nucleotides: 5. The CDR3 reads CASRGDRRYEQYF. CDR3 coding DNA: TGTGCCAGTAGGGGGGACAGGCGGTACGAGCAGTACTTC.

Only a few counts were recorded for this clone. V and J are TRBV6-5 and TRBJ2-2, with a tentative D call TRBD1 (6 bases). Germline values: CDR1 MNHEY, CDR2 SVGAGI. V lost 0 bases and J lost 4, with 12 bases in between. CDR3 length equals 16 residues. The CDR3 bases are TGTGCCAGCAGTTACTCGTGGGGGCAGAGCACCGGGGAGCTGTTTTTT. This encodes CASSYSWGQSTGELFF.

The chain couples TRBV2 to TRBJ2-1; weak D call: TRBD2 (5 bases). Germline V gives CDR1 SNHLY, CDR2 FYNNEI. CDR3 length: 14 residues. The ends were cut back, 4 bases at V and 3 bases at J, with 10 bases in the middle. The CDR3 region has the DNA TGTGCCAGCAGTGTACGCCGGGACTACAATGAGCAGTTCTTC. Residues: CASSVRRDYNEQFF.

Comments on this clone: A junction end diverges from the germline sequence, so it may reflect a read error. The chain has TRBV2 and TRBJ1-6; no reliable D call. CDR3 length: 14 amino acids. Germline V gene data show CDR1 as SNHLY and CDR2 as FYNNEI. This chain's CDR3 is CASSETPDQSPLRF. The CDR3 DNA reads TGTGCCAGCAGTGAAACACCCGATCAATCACCCCTCCGCTTT. Full variable domain (outside the CDR3, taken from reference TRBV2 and TRBJ1-6): EPEVTQTPSHQVTQMGQEVILRCVPISNHLYFYWYRQILGQKVEFLVSFYNNEISEKSEIFDDQFSVERPDGSNFTLKIRSTKLEDSAMYFCASSETPDQSPLRFGNGTRLTVT.

V and J are TRBV5-4 and TRBJ1-1; weak D call: TRBD1 (5 bases). Between the trimmed V and J ends, which lost 3 bases and 1 base, there was a span of 10 bases. There are 14 residues in the CDR3. Germline CDR1 reads SGHNT; CDR2 reads YYREEE (reference sequence). CDR3 in DNA: TGTGCCAGCAGCTCCGCCGGGGGGAACACTGAAGCTTTCTTT. The encoded protein is CASSSAGGNTEAFF.

This clone was counted between two and nine times. The rearrangement joins TRBV7-3 to TRBJ2-5, with TRBD2 as a possible D gene (6 bases). CDR1 SGHTA and CDR2 FQGTGA come from the germline V gene. This CDR3 contains 14 residues. The ends were cut back, 5 bases at V and 5 bases at J, with 15 bases in the middle. CDR3 sequence (DNA): TGTGCCAGCAGCCCCACCACCCGGGGGGAGACCCAGTACTTC. It specifies CASSPTTRGETQYF.

V gene TRBV28 combines with J gene TRBJ1-1; 7 bases match TRBD1. V dropped 6 bases and J dropped 1; count of bases not matched to a gene: 2. This CDR3 has 13 residues. The germline V gene has CDR1 MDHEN and CDR2 SYDVKM. The CDR3: CASRGTANTEAFF. The CDR3 DNA is TGTGCCAGCAGGGGGACAGCGAACACTGAAGCTTTCTTT.

This chain connects TRBV18 to TRBJ1-6; 9 bases map to TRBD1. Germline-derived CDR1 and CDR2 are KGHSH and LQKENI. The CDR3 covers 16 residues. V was clipped by 3 bases and J by 6 bases; unmatched bases: 6. CDR3 sequence reads: CASSPRDRASNSPLHF. The CDR3 region has the DNA TGTGCCAGCTCACCCCGGGACAGGGCTAGTAATTCACCCCTCCACTTT.

This clone showed up just a few times. J is TRBJ1-2 and V is TRBV5-1, with D tentatively TRBD1 (6 bases). V shed 3 bases and J shed 4 bases, with 13 bases lying between them. The CDR3 is 14 residues long. Looked up from germline, CDR1 is SGHRS and CDR2 is YFSETQ. CDR3 loop: CASSSGQPPYGYTF. The CDR3 nucleotides are TGCGCCAGCAGCTCCGGACAGCCTCCCTATGGCTACACCTTC.

The genes are TRBV2 and TRBJ1-2, with no clear D. V was clipped by 1 base and J by 0 bases, with 6 bases between them. Germline loops: CDR1 SNHLY, CDR2 FYNNEI. The CDR3 runs 14 residues. Here the CDR3 reads CASSEERSNYGYTF. The DNA for the CDR3 is TGTGCCAGCAGTGAAGAGCGATCTAACTATGGCTACACCTTC.

The J gene is TRBJ2-2, the V gene TRBV4-1, with TRBD2 matching over 10 bases. CDR3 length: 15 residues. The germline CDR1 and CDR2 sequences are MGHRA and YSYEKL. Trimming removed 6 bases from V and 4 bases from J; junction bases left unmatched: 5. The CDR3, as DNA: TGCGCCAGCAGGCTAGCGGGAGTAGGCACCGGGGAGCTGTTTTTT. Protein sequence: CASRLAGVGTGELFF.